The clone carrying this T cell receptor beta chain came up a few times. The record originates from a study of T-cell reconstitution after alpha-beta-depleted transplantation in children. During its preparation, the TCRbeta library received unique molecular identifiers. Via MiXCR, TCRdb re-called the PCR reads, giving one row per CDR3 protein. The profile shows 700,000 or so distinct CDR3 sequences, around 13% of them singletons. With V trimmed by 4 bases and J by 6 bases, 6 bases remained unmatched. Looked up from germline, CDR1 is SGHRS and CDR2 is YFSETQ. This CDR3 spans 14 amino acids. The sequence came from a girl aged 2 to 9 with congenital amegakaryocytic thrombocytopenia, due to receive a stem cell transplant. This specimen was PBMCs, taken before TCRalphabeta/CD19-depleted stem cell transplant. The chain is built from TRBV5-1 and TRBJ1-4, with 7 bases aligning to TRBD1. CDR3 in DNA: TGCGCCAGCAGCGCGACAGGGCGGGATGAAAAACTGTTTTTT. This sequence encodes CASSATGRDEKLFF.